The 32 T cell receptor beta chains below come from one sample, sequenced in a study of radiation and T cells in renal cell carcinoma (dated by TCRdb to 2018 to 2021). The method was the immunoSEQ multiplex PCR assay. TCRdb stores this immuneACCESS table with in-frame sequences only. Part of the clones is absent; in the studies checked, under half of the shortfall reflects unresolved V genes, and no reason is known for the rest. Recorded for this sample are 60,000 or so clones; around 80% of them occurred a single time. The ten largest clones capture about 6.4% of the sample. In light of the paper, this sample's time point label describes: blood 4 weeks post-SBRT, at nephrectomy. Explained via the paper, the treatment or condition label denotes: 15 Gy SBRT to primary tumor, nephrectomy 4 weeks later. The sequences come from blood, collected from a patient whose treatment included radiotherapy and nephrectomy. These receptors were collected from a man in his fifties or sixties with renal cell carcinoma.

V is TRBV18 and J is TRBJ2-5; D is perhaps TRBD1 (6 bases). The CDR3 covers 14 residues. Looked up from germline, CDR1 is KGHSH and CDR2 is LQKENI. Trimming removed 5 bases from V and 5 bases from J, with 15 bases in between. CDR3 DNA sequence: TGTGCCAGCTCAATCCAGGGGATCGGCGAGACCCAGTACTTC. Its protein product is CASSIQGIGETQYF.

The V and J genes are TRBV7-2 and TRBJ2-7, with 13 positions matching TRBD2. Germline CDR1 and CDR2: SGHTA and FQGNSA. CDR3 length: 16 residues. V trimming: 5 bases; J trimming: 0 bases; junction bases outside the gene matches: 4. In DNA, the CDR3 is TGTGCCAGCAGCATACTAGCGGGGGGGTACTCCTACGAGCAGTACTTC. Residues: CASSILAGGYSYEQYF.

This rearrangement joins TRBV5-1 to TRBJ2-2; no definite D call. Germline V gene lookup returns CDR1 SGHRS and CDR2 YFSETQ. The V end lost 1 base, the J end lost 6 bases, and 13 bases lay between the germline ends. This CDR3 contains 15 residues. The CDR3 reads CASSLIQFVAGELFF. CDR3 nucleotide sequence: TGCGCCAGCAGCTTGATCCAGTTCGTAGCCGGGGAGCTGTTTTTT.

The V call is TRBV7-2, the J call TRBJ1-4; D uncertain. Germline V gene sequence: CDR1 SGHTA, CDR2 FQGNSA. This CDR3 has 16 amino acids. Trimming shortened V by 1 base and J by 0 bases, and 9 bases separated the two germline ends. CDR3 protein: CASSLEWSATNEKLFF. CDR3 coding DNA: TGTGCCAGCAGCTTAGAGTGGTCAGCAACTAATGAAAAACTGTTTTTT.

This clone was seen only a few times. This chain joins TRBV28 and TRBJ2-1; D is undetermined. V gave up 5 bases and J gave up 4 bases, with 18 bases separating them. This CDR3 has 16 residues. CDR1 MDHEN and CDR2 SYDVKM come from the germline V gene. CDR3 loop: CASSARFGVIYNEQFF. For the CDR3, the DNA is TGTGCCAGCAGTGCCCGGTTTGGAGTTATTTACAATGAGCAGTTCTTC.

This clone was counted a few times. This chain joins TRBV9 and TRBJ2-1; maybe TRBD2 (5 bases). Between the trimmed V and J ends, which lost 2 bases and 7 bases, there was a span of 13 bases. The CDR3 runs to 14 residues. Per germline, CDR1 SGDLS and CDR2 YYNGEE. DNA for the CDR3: TGTGCCAGCAGCGTGACTTCGGACTTGAATGAGCAGTTCTTC. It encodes CASSVTSDLNEQFF.

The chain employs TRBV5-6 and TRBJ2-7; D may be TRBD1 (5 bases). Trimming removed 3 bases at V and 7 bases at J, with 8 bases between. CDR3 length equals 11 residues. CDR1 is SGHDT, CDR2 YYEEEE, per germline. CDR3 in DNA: TGTGCCAGCAGCTACCGGACAGAGCAGTACTTC. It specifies CASSYRTEQYF.

CDR3 DNA: TGTGCCAGCAGAGGGCAGTTCTATGGCTACACCTTC. Amino acids: CASRGQFYGYTF. The chain recombines TRBV6-6 with TRBJ1-2; D not certain. Germline CDR1 MNHNY, CDR2 SVGAGI (reference sequence). Trimming removed 6 bases from V and 4 bases from J, with 9 bases in between. The CDR3 runs 12 residues.

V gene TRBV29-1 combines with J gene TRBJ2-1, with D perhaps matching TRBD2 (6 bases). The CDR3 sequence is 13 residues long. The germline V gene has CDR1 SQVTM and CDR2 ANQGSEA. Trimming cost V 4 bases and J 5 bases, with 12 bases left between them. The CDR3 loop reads CSVVGEAHNEQFF. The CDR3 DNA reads TGCAGCGTTGTGGGGGAGGCACACAATGAGCAGTTCTTC.

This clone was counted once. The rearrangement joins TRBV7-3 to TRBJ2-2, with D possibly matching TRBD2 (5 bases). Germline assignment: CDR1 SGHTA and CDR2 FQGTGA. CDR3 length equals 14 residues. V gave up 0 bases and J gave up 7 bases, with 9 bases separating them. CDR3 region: CASSLTSAGGELFF. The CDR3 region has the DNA TGTGCCAGCAGCTTAACTTCCGCGGGCGGGGAGCTGTTTTTT.

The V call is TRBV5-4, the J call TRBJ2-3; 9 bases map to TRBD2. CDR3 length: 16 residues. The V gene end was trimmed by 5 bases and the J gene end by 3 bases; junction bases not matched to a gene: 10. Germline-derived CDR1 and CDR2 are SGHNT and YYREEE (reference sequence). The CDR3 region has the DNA TGTGCCAGCAGTCCCGGGACTAGCTCTTGGACAGATACGCAGTATTTT. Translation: CASSPGTSSWTDTQYF.

Here the CDR3 reads CASSHTWGVEPEAFF. CDR3 in DNA: TGTGCCAGCTCACACACATGGGGGGTAGAGCCTGAAGCTTTCTTT. The chain uses TRBV18 and TRBJ1-1, with D possibly TRBD1 on 5 matching bases. The CDR3 sequence is 15 residues long. Germline CDR1 reads KGHSH; CDR2 reads LQKENI. The germline V and J ends were trimmed by 4 bases and 6 bases, with 18 bases remaining between them.

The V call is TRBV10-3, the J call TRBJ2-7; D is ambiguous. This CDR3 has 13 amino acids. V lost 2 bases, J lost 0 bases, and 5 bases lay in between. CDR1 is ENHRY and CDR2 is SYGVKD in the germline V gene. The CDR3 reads CAISEPGSYEQYF. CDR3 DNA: TGTGCCATCAGTGAGCCAGGCTCCTACGAGCAGTACTTC.

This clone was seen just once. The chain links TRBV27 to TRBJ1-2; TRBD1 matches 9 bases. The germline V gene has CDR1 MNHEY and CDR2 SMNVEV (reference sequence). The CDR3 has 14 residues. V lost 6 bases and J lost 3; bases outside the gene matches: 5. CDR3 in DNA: TGTGCCAGCAGCCAACAGGGGGCCGACTATGGCTACACCTTC. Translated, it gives CASSQQGADYGYTF.

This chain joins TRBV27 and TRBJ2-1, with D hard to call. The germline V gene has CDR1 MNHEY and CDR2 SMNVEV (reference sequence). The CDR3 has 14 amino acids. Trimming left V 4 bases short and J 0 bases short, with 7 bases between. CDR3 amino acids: CASSSTSSYNEQFF. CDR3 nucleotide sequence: TGTGCCAGCAGTTCAACTTCCTCCTACAATGAGCAGTTCTTC.

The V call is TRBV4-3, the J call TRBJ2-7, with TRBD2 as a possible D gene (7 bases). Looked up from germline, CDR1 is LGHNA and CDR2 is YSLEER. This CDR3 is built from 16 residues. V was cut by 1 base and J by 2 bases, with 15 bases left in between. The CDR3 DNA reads TGCGCCAGCAGCCAAGGATCCGGGGGGCGCACCTACGAGCAGTACTTC. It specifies CASSQGSGGRTYEQYF.

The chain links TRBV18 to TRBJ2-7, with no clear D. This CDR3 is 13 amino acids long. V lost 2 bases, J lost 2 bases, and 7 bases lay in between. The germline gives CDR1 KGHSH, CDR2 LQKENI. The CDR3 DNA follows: TGTGCCAGCTCACCAACAGTTACCTACGAGCAGTACGTC. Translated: CASSPTVTYEQYV.

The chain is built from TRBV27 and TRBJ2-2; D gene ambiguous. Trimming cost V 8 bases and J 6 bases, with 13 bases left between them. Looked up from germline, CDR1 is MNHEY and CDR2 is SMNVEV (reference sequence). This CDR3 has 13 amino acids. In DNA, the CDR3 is TGTGCCAGCCAACTAAACTGGGCCGGGGAGCTGTTTTTT. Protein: CASQLNWAGELFF.

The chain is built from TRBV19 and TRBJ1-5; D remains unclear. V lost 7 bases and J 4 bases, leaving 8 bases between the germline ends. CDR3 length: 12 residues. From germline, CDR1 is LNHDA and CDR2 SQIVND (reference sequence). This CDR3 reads CASNDVNQPQHF. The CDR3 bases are TGTGCCAGTAACGACGTAAATCAGCCCCAGCATTTT.

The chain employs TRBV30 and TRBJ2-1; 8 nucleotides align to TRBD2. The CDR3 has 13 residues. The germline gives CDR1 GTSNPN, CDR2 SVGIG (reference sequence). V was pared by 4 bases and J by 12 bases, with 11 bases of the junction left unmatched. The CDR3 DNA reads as TGTGCCTGGATAGCGGGGTCCAGCTCCCGGCAGTTCTTC. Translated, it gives CAWIAGSSSRQFF.

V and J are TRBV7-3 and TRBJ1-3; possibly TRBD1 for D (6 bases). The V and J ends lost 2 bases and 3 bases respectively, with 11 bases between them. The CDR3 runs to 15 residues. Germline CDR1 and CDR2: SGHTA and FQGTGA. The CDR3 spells CASSLGGADGNTIYF. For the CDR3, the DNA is TGTGCCAGCAGCTTAGGGGGCGCGGATGGAAACACCATATATTTT.

This chain's CDR3 is CASSGRTSTDTQYF. In DNA, the CDR3 is TGTGCCAGCAGCGGGAGGACTAGCACAGATACGCAGTATTTT. This chain joins TRBV9 and TRBJ2-3, with D maybe TRBD2 (5 bases). V lost 3 bases and J lost 0, with 8 bases in between. The CDR3 extends over 14 amino acids. In germline, CDR1 is SGDLS, CDR2 YYNGEE.

In nucleotides, the CDR3 is TGCGCCAGCAGCCAAGATGGTGGGGGCACGTCTAGCACAGATACGCAGTATTTT. Encoded protein: CASSQDGGGTSSTDTQYF. The chain employs TRBV4-3 and TRBJ2-3; possible D gene TRBD1, 6 bases. The germline gives CDR1 LGHNA, CDR2 YSLEER. The length of the CDR3 is 18 residues. The V end lost 0 bases, the J end lost 0 bases, and 16 bases lay between the germline ends.

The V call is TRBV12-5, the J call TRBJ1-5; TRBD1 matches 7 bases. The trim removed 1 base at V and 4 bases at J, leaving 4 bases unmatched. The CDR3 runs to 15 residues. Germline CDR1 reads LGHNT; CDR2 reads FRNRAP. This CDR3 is CASGLGTGQNQPQHF. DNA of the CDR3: TGTGCTAGTGGTTTGGGGACAGGACAAAATCAGCCCCAGCATTTT.

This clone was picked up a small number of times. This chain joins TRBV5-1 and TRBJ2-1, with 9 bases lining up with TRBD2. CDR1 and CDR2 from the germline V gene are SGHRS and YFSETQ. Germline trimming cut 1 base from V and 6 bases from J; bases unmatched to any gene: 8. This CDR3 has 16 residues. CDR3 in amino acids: CASSLRLAGPSNEQFF. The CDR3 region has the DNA TGCGCCAGCAGCTTGCGCCTAGCGGGACCTTCCAATGAGCAGTTCTTC.

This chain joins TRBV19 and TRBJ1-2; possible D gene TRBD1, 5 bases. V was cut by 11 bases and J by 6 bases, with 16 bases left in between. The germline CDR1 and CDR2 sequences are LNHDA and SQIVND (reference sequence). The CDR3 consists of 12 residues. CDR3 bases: TGTGCCGGGGTGGGGGGAGGAAATGGCTACACCTTC. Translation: CAGVGGGNGYTF.

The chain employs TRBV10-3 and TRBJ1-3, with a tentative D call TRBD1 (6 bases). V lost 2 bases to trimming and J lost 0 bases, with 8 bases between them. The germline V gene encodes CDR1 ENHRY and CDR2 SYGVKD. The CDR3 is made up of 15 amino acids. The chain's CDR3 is CAISERGSSGNTIYF. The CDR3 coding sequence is TGTGCCATCAGTGAGAGGGGGAGCTCTGGAAACACCATATATTTT.

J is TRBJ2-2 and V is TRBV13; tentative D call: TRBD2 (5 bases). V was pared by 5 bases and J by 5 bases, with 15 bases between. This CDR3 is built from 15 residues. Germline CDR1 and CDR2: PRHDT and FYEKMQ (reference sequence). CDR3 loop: CASSPRVLDTGELFF. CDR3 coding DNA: TGTGCCAGCAGCCCGCGGGTCCTCGATACCGGGGAGCTGTTTTTT.

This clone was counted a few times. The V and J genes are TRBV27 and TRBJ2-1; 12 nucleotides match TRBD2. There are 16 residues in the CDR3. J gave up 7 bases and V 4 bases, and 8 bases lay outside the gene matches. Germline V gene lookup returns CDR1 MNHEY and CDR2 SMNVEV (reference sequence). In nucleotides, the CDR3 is TGTGCCAGCAGTTCCAGACTAGCGGGAGTGGGGAATGAGCAGTTCTTC. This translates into CASSSRLAGVGNEQFF.

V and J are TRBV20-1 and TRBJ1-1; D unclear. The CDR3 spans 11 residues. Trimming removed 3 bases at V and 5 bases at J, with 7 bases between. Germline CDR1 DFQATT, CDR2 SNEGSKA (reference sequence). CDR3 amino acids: CSASRRTEAFF. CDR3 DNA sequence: TGCAGTGCTAGTCGGAGGACTGAAGCTTTCTTT.

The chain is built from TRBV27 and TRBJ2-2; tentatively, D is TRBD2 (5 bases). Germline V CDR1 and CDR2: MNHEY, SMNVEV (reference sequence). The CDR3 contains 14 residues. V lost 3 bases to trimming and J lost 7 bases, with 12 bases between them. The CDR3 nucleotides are TGTGCCAGCAGTTTCGCCTGGAGGCTCGGGGAGCTGTTTTTT. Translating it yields CASSFAWRLGELFF.

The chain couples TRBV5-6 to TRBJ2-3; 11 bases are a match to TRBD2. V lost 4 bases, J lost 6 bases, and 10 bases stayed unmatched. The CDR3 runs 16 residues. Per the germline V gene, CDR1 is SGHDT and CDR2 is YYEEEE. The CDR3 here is CASSKLSGRVVDTQYF. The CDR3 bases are TGTGCCAGCAGCAAGCTTAGCGGGAGGGTGGTGGATACGCAGTATTTT.